This section outlines one T cell receptor (beta chain) sequence together with its context. What it binds is unknown. The record originates from a study of T cell responses to AZD1222 COVID-19 vaccine. With V trimmed by 6 bases and J by 2 bases, 6 bases remained unmatched. The CDR3 totals 15 residues. Germline assignment: CDR1 LGHNA and CDR2 YNFKEQ. Assay used: immunoSEQ multiplex PCR; TCRdb lists only in-frame clones, some missing. The sample has roughly 140,000 clones, 70% to 90% seen once; the top ten hold under 2.5%. Whole-study results and caveats: Clonal diversity was possibly underestimated, and white British individuals and females predominated among donors. Two AZD1222 doses significantly raised spike-specific TCR breadth and depth over controls.

This specimen was peripheral blood, taken on day 0 of AZD1222 vaccination. V usage is TRBV4-2 and J usage is TRBJ1-5, with 8 nucleotides matching TRBD1. The clonotype originates from an adult in good health. Here the CDR3 DNA reads TGTGCCAGCAGTATAACAGGGGGTGGCAATCAGCCCCAGCATTTT. This codes for CASSITGGGNQPQHF.